A single sample is the source of the 29 T cell receptor beta chains below, sequenced in a study of CD8+CD57+ T cells in acquired aplastic anemia. Investigators profiled TCR beta VDJ and CDR3 from genomic DNA template. TCRdb re-derived calls from the reads in MiXCR, one entry per CDR3 protein. The sample holds 200,000 to 300,000 distinct CDR3 sequences, about 44% seen once. Those patients picked for sequencing had displayed CD8+CD57+ cell expansion on flow cytometry. The sequenced sample consisted of sorted CD4+, CD8+, or CD8+CD57+ T cells (not recorded which) from PBMCs. The source of these receptors is a human donor with aplastic anemia.

A note on this clonotype: A much larger clone lies one base from this, so it may be a read error. This chain links TRBV5-1 with TRBJ2-3, with 8 bases fitting TRBD2. CDR3 length: 16 amino acids. The trim removed 3 bases at V and 1 base at J, leaving 7 bases unmatched. From germline, CDR1 is SGHRS and CDR2 YFSETQ. CDR3 sequence: CASSSAQRERTDTQYF. The CDR3 DNA sequence: TGCGCCAGCAGCTCCGCGCAGCGGGAGCGCACAGATACGCAGTATTTT.

This clonotype was observed at least ten times. This chain uses TRBV7-8 with TRBJ1-3; D unresolved. CDR1 is SGHVS, CDR2 FQNEAQ, per germline. V was shortened by 1 base and J by 0 bases, with 10 bases between the two germline ends. CDR3 size: 16 residues. The CDR3 region has the DNA TGTGCCAGCAGCTTAGGTAGTTCGTACTCTGGAAACACCATATATTTT. Its protein is CASSLGSSYSGNTIYF.

The gene calls are TRBV5-1 and TRBJ1-2; D is possibly TRBD1 (5 bases). The CDR3 loop spans 13 amino acids. CDR1 and CDR2 (germline): SGHRS, YFSETQ. V was shortened by 4 bases and J by 8 bases, with 15 bases between the two germline ends. The CDR3 is CASSPDSEQGYTF. In DNA, the CDR3 is TGCGCCAGCAGCCCTGACAGTGAACAAGGCTACACCTTC. The entire variable domain, with the rest obtained from reference TRBV5-1 and TRBJ1-2, is as follows: KAGVTQTPRYLIKTRGQQVTLSCSPISGHRSVSWYQQTPGQGLQFLFEYFSETQRNKGNFPGRFSGRQFSNSRSEMNVSTLELGDSALYLCASSPDSEQGYTFGSGTRLTVV.

This clonotype was found many times. The CDR3 sequence: CASSLRIDGNTEAFF. CDR3 nucleotide sequence: TGTGCCAGCAGCTTACGAATCGACGGGAACACTGAAGCTTTCTTT. This sequence joins TRBV7-9 and TRBJ1-1; no firm D call. Looked up from germline, CDR1 is SEHNR and CDR2 is FQNEAQ (reference sequence). The V gene lost 2 bases and the J gene lost 1 base, with 11 bases spanning the gap. The CDR3 length is 15 residues. The variable domain in full, completed from reference TRBV7-9 and TRBJ1-1, reads DTGVSQNPRHKITKRGQNVTFRCDPISEHNRLYWYRQTLGQGPEFLTYFQNEAQLEKSRLLSDRFSAERPKGSFSTLEIQRTEQGDSAMYLCASSLRIDGNTEAFFGQGTRLTVV.

This clonotype was detected a few times. This sequence joins TRBV28 and TRBJ2-1, with D unresolved. This CDR3 has 11 amino acids. Germline V gene data show CDR1 as MDHEN and CDR2 as SYDVKM. The V gene lost 6 bases and the J gene lost 8 bases, with 8 bases spanning the gap. The CDR3 region is CASSPLDEQFF. CDR3 sequence (DNA): TGTGCCAGCAGCCCATTGGATGAGCAGTTCTTC.

At least ten counts were recorded for this clonotype. The chain carries TRBV7-9 and TRBJ2-3; no clear D gene. From germline, CDR1 is SEHNR and CDR2 FQNEAQ (reference sequence). CDR3 length equals 16 residues. The V and J ends lost 3 bases and 2 bases respectively, with 15 bases between them. CDR3 nucleotides: TGTGCCAGCAGCTTCGATAGAATACTAATCACAGATACGCAGTATTTT. It encodes CASSFDRILITDTQYF.

CDR3 residues: CASSSGSRAKGYTF. Here the CDR3 DNA reads TGTGCCAGCAGCTCCGGCTCCAGGGCTAAGGGCTACACCTTC. The chain recombines TRBV7-2 with TRBJ1-2, with D possibly matching TRBD1 (5 bases). The CDR3 has 14 amino acids. The germline V gene has CDR1 SGHTA and CDR2 FQGNSA. Trimming shortened V by 4 bases and J by 8 bases, and 17 bases separated the two germline ends.

The rearrangement uses TRBV19 and TRBJ2-2; the match to TRBD1 covers 8 bases. Germline V gives CDR1 LNHDA, CDR2 SQIVND (reference sequence). J lost 3 bases, V lost 3 bases, and 0 bases had no gene match. CDR3 length equals 14 residues. This chain's CDR3 is CASSIRGHTGELFF. DNA for the CDR3: TGTGCCAGTAGTATCAGGGGGCACACCGGGGAGCTGTTTTTT.

Remarks on this clonotype: Its ends do not fully match the called genes, so a read error is possible. The chain links TRBV10-3 to TRBJ2-5; the D gene is possibly TRBD2 (6 bases). CDR1 and CDR2 from the germline V gene are ENHRY and SYGVKD. The CDR3 length is 14 residues. The CDR3 DNA follows: TGTGCCAGCAGTGGGACTGGGTTTAGGGAGACCCAGTACTTC. This gives the protein CASSGTGFRETQYF.

This clonotype appeared a few times. A read error is possible here, since a much larger clone lies one base away. This chain joins TRBV9 and TRBJ1-1; a weak D match, TRBD1 (5 bases). Germline V lookup: CDR1 SGDLS, CDR2 YYNGEE. The CDR3 extends over 13 amino acids. CDR3 in amino acids: CAGSVGENTEAFF. For the CDR3, the DNA is TGTGCCGGCAGCGTAGGGGAGAACACTGAAGCTTTCTTT.

This clonotype occurred many times. The chain combines TRBV7-3 with TRBJ2-3; D may match TRBD1 or TRBD2 (5 bases each). CDR1 and CDR2 from the germline V gene are SGHTA and FQGTGA. V gave up 5 bases and J gave up 2 bases, with 11 bases separating them. The CDR3 contains 14 residues. The CDR3 region is CASSPVGATDTQYF. The DNA for the CDR3 is TGTGCCAGCAGCCCCGTCGGGGCCACAGATACGCAGTATTTT. Variable domain in full (rest from reference TRBV7-3 and TRBJ2-3): GAGVSQTPSNKVTEKGKYVELRCDPISGHTALYWYRQSLGQGPEFLIYFQGTGAADDSGLPNDRFFAVRPEGSVSTLKIQRTERGDSAVYLCASSPVGATDTQYFGPGTRLTVL.

The V call is TRBV11-3, the J call TRBJ2-5; D is unclear. V was cut by 2 bases and J by 3 bases, with 13 bases left in between. Germline V gene lookup returns CDR1 SGHNT and CDR2 YENEEA. The CDR3 runs 15 residues. This CDR3 reads CASSLLMVEKETQYF. CDR3 in DNA: TGTGCCAGCAGCTTACTTATGGTGGAAAAAGAGACCCAGTACTTC.

The table lists this clonotype with many counts. V gene TRBV9 combines with J gene TRBJ2-5, with 9 positions matching TRBD2. CDR3 size: 17 residues. The germline gives CDR1 SGDLS, CDR2 YYNGEE. Trimming removed 0 bases from V and 4 bases from J; junction bases left unmatched: 10. The CDR3 loop is CASSVATSGGFGETQYF. CDR3 bases: TGTGCCAGCAGCGTAGCTACGAGCGGGGGGTTTGGAGAGACCCAGTACTTC.

On this clonotype itself: This clone may be a read error of a much larger clone one base away. In nucleotides, the CDR3 is TGTGCCAGCAGCTACGAGAAGTTCGCGAACACCGGGGAGCTGTTTTTT. This codes for CASSYEKFANTGELFF. The rearrangement uses TRBV7-6 and TRBJ2-2; the D is unclear. CDR1 and CDR2 from the germline V gene are SGHVS and FNYEAQ. CDR3 length equals 16 residues. Trimming pared 4 bases from V and 0 bases from J, leaving 12 bases between.

The chain couples TRBV11-2 to TRBJ2-7; TRBD1 is a possible D gene (5 bases). Trimming pared 0 bases from V and 6 bases from J, leaving 9 bases between. This CDR3 has 13 residues. Germline CDR1 reads SGHAT; CDR2 reads FQNNGV. The CDR3: CASSLEGRAEQYF. DNA of the CDR3: TGTGCCAGCAGCTTAGAGGGCAGGGCCGAGCAGTACTTC.

The J gene is TRBJ2-5, the V gene TRBV2; tentative D call: TRBD1 (6 bases). Germline loops: CDR1 SNHLY, CDR2 FYNNEI. The V and J ends lost 7 bases and 3 bases respectively, with 12 bases between them. The CDR3 covers 13 residues. The CDR3 nucleotides read TGTGCCAGCACCGGAGGACAGAAAGAGACCCAGTACTTC. This translates into CASTGGQKETQYF.

This clonotype was picked up one time. The J gene is TRBJ1-1, the V gene TRBV29-1; D perhaps matches TRBD1 (6 bases). Germline CDR1 reads SQVTM; CDR2 reads ANQGSEA. This CDR3 contains 16 residues. The V gene lost 6 bases and the J gene lost 1 base, with 21 bases spanning the gap. As DNA, the CDR3 is TGCAGCGTCGGAGGGTTCGTGGGGGGCCGGAACACTGAAGCTTTCTTT. Translation gives CSVGGFVGGRNTEAFF. The entire variable domain, with the rest obtained from reference TRBV29-1 and TRBJ1-1, is as follows: SAVISQKPSRDICQRGTSLTIQCQVDSQVTMMFWYRQQPGQSLTLIATANQGSEATYESGFVIDKFPISRPNLTFSTLTVSNMSPEDSSIYLCSVGGFVGGRNTEAFFGQGTRLTVV.

Comments on this clonotype: This may stem from a read error, because a much larger clone lies one nucleotide away. The chain is built from TRBV7-3 and TRBJ1-3; unclear D gene. The V gene's germline CDR1 is SGHTA and CDR2 FQGTGA. The CDR3 has 15 residues. Here the CDR3 reads CASSPQKGSGNAIYF. The CDR3 DNA reads TGTGCCAGCAGCCCCCAAAAGGGCTCTGGAAACGCCATATATTTT.

The V and J genes are TRBV25-1 and TRBJ2-3; 10 bases are a match to TRBD1. This CDR3 comprises 16 residues. In germline, CDR1 is MGHDK, CDR2 SYGVNS. Unmatched junction bases numbered 9, after V lost 5 bases and J lost 4 bases. CDR3 protein: CASSYNSGTGADTQYF. The DNA for the CDR3 is TGTGCCAGCAGTTATAATAGCGGGACAGGGGCAGATACGCAGTATTTT.

V and J are TRBV19 and TRBJ1-1, with D unclear. CDR3 length: 10 amino acids. V lost 6 bases, J lost 7 bases, and 6 bases lay in between. The germline CDR1 and CDR2 sequences are LNHDA and SQIVND (reference sequence). CDR3 nucleotide sequence: TGTGCCAGTAGCGCTAATGAAGCTTTCTTT. Protein sequence: CASSANEAFF.

This clonotype has more than one count but fewer than ten. This chain's CDR3 is CAISEWQTSYEQYF. In nucleotides, the CDR3 is TGTGCCATCAGTGAGTGGCAGACATCCTACGAGCAGTACTTC. The chain has TRBV10-3 and TRBJ2-7; D call uncertain. V was clipped by 1 base and J by 1 base, with 8 bases between them. This CDR3 is 14 amino acids long. CDR1 and CDR2 (germline): ENHRY, SYGVKD.

In the case of this clonotype: A much larger clone is a single base away; this may be a read error. V and J are TRBV7-6 and TRBJ2-1; D ambiguous. Germline CDR1 SGHVS, CDR2 FNYEAQ. There are 15 residues in the CDR3. CDR3 DNA: TGTACCAGCAGCTCCCCGGTCTCCTTCCTGAATGAGCAGTTCTTC. It specifies CTSSSPVSFLNEQFF.

V gene TRBV28 combines with J gene TRBJ1-4; unclear D gene. The germline V and J ends were trimmed by 2 bases and 4 bases, with 17 bases remaining between them. The germline V gene has CDR1 MDHEN and CDR2 SYDVKM. The CDR3 loop spans 17 amino acids. CDR3 region: CASSLVFRGPLNEKLFF. CDR3 DNA: TGTGCCAGCAGTTTAGTGTTCCGAGGACCACTTAATGAAAAACTGTTTTTT.

This clonotype showed up many times. The rearrangement joins TRBV20-1 to TRBJ1-2, with D perhaps TRBD1 (5 bases). Germline-derived CDR1 and CDR2 are DFQATT and SNEGSKA (reference sequence). V gave up 6 bases and J gave up 4 bases, with 18 bases separating them. The CDR3 is 14 residues long. The CDR3: CSASGTEDRYGYTF. As DNA, the CDR3 is TGCAGTGCCAGTGGGACCGAGGACCGCTATGGCTACACCTTC.

The CDR3 sequence is CASRIAAGSRWDYGYTF. In DNA form, the CDR3 reads TGTGCCAGTAGAATCGCGGCAGGGAGTCGGTGGGACTATGGCTACACCTTC. V is TRBV19 and J is TRBJ1-2, with a tentative D call TRBD1 (5 bases). From germline, CDR1 is LNHDA and CDR2 SQIVND (reference sequence). This CDR3 spans 17 amino acids. The ends were cut back, 6 bases at V and 3 bases at J, with 23 bases in the middle. Full variable domain (rest looked up from reference TRBV19 and TRBJ1-2): DGGITQSPKYLFRKEGQNVTLSCEQNLNHDAMYWYRQDPGQGLRLIYYSQIVNDFQKGDIAEGYSVSREKKESFPLTVTSAQKNPTAFYLCASRIAAGSRWDYGYTFGSGTRLTVV.

The chain joins TRBV19 to TRBJ1-1, with a possible D match to TRBD1 (5 bases). Between the trimmed V and J ends, which lost 1 base and 5 bases, there was a span of 14 bases. The CDR3 loop spans 15 amino acids. The germline CDR1 and CDR2 sequences are LNHDA and SQIVND (reference sequence). This CDR3 reads CASSIAGVGATEAFF. In nucleotides, the CDR3 is TGTGCCAGTAGTATAGCGGGCGTTGGGGCGACTGAAGCTTTCTTT.

As concerns this clonotype: At one end the junction does not follow the germline gene, possibly because of a read error. J is TRBJ1-4 and V is TRBV7-9, with TRBD1 matching 8 bases. Germline V gene data show CDR1 as SEHNR and CDR2 as FQNEAQ (reference sequence). The CDR3 has 15 amino acids. CDR3 residues: CASSLQGAANEKLFF. CDR3 coding DNA: TGCGCCAGCAGCTTGCAGGGGGCCGCTAATGAAAAACTGTTTTTT.

The V and J genes are TRBV20-1 and TRBJ2-1; TRBD1 matches 9 bases. The ends lost 5 bases at V and 9 bases at J; junction bases unmatched: 11. The CDR3 covers 14 residues. From germline, CDR1 is DFQATT and CDR2 SNEGSKA (reference sequence). The DNA for the CDR3 is TGCAGTGCTGGACGGGACAGGGTTCGCAGTGAGCAGTTCTTC. As protein: CSAGRDRVRSEQFF.

This clonotype was observed many times. V gene TRBV5-1 combines with J gene TRBJ2-2; TRBD2 matches 7 bases. This CDR3 contains 14 residues. CDR1 SGHRS and CDR2 YFSETQ come from the germline V gene. Trimming removed 5 bases from V and 3 bases from J; junction bases left unmatched: 4. The CDR3 nucleotides read TGCGCCAGCAGGGCGGGAGCCTACACCGGGGAGCTGTTTTTT. It is translated as CASRAGAYTGELFF.